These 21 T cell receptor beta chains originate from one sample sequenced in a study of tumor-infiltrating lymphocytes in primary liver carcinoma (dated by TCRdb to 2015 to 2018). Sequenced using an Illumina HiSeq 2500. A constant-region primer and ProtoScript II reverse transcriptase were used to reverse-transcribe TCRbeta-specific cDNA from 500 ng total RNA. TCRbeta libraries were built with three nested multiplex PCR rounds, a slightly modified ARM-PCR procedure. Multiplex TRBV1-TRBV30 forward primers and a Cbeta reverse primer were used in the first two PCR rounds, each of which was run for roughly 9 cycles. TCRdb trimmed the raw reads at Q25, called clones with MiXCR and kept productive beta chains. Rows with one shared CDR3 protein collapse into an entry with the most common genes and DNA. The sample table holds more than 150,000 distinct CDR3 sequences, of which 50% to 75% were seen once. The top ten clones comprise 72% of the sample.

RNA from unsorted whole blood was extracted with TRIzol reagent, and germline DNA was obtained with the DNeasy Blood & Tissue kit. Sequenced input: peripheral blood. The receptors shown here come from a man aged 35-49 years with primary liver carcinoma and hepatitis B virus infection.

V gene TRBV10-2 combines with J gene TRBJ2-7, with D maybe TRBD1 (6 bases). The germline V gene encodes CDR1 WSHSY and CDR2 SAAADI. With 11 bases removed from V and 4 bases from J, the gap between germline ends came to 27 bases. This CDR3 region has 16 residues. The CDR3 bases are TGCGCCGGCACCCCTCCACAGGGAATGGCCTCATACGAGCAGTACTTC. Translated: CAGTPPQGMASYEQYF.

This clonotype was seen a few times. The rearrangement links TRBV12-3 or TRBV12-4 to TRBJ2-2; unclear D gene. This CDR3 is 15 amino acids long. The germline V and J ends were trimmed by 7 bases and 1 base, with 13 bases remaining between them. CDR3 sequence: CASNLNGVNTGELFF. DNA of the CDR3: TGTGCCAGCAACCTCAATGGGGTGAACACCGGGGAGCTGTTTTTT.

CDR3 bases: TGTGCCATCAGTGCCTTCCAGACTAGCGGCATAAACACAGATACGCAGTATTTT. Its protein is CAISAFQTSGINTDTQYF. The chain joins TRBV10-3 to TRBJ2-3; 9 nucleotides align to TRBD2. Trimming cost V 4 bases and J 2 bases; bases outside gene matches: 13. The germline V gene encodes CDR1 ENHRY and CDR2 SYGVKD. This CDR3 has 18 residues.

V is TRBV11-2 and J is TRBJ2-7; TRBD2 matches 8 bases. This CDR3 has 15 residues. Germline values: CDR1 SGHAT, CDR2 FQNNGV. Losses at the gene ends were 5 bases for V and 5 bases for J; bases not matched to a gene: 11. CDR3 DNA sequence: TGTGCCAGCAGCCAGCATACCGGGACTAGACACGAGCAGTACTTC. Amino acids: CASSQHTGTRHEQYF.

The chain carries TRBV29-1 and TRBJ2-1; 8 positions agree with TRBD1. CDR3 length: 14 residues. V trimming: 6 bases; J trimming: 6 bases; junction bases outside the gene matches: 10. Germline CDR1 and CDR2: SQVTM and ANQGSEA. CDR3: CSVSGGYIGNEQFF. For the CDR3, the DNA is TGCAGCGTATCAGGGGGCTATATTGGCAATGAGCAGTTCTTC.

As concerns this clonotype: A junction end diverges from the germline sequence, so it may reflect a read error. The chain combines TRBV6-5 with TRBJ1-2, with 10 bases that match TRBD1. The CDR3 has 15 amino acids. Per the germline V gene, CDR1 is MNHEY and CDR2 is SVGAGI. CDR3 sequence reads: CASSYSGQGNYGYTF. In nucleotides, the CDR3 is TGTGCCAGCAGTTACTCGGGACAGGGGAACTATGGTTACACCTTC.

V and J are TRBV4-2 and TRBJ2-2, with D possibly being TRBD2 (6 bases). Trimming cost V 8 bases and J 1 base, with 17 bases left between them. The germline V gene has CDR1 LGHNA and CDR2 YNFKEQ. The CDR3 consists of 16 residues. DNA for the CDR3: TGTGCCAGCTCTTCAGCGGGCGCCTTGAACACCGGGGAGCTGTTTTTT. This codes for CASSSAGALNTGELFF.

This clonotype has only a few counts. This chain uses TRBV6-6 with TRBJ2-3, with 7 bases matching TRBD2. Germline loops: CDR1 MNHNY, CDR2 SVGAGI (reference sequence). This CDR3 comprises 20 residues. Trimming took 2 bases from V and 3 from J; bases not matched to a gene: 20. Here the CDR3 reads CASSYGKIKLAGGLTDTQYF. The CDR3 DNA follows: TGTGCCAGCAGTTACGGAAAAATCAAGTTAGCGGGCGGCCTGACAGATACGCAGTATTTT.

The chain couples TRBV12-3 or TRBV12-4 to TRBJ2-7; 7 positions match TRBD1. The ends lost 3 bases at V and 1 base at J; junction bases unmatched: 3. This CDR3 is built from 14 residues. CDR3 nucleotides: TGTGCCAGCAGTTTGGGGGACAGATCCTACGAGCAGTACTTC. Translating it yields CASSLGDRSYEQYF.

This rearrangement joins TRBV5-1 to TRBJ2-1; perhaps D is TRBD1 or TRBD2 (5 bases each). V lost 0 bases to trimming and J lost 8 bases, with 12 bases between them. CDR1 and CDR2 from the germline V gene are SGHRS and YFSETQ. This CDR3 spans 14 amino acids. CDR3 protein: CASSLDWGSYEQFF. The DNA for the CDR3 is TGCGCCAGCAGCTTGGATTGGGGGAGCTATGAGCAGTTCTTC.

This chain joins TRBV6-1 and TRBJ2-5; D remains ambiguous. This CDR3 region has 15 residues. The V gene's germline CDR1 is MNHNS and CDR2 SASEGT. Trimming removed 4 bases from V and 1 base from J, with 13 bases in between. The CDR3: CASSAIKQLQETQYF. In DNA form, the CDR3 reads TGTGCCAGCAGTGCCATTAAACAGCTCCAAGAGACCCAGTACTTC.

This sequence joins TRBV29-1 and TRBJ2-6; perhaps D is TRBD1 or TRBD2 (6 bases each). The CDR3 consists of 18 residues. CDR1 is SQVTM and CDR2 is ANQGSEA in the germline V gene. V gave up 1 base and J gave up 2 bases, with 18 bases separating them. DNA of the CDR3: TGCAGCGTTGAAGGTTCGGGGGCAGGTCGGGCTGGGGCCAACGTCCTGACTTTC. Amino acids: CSVEGSGAGRAGANVLTF.

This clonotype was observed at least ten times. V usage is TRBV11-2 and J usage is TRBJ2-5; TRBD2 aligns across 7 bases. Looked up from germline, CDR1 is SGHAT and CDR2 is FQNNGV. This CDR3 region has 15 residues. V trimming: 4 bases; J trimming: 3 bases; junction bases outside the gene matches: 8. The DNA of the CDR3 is TGTGCCAGCAGCTGGGGGACTACCGGAGAAGAGACCCAGTACTTC. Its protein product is CASSWGTTGEETQYF.

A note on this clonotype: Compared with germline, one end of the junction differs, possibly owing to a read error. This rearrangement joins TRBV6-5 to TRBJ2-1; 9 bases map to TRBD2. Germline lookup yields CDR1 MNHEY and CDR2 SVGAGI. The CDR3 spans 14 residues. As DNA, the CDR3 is TGTGCCAGTAGTTACAGGACTGGCGGGAGGGCGATGTTCTTC. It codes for CASSYRTGGRAMFF.

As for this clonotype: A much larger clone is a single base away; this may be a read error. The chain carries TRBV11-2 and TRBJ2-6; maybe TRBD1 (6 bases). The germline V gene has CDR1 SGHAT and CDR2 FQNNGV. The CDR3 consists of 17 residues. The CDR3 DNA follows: TGTGCCAGCAGCTTGTGGACAGCGATCTCTGGGGCCGACGTCCTGACTTTC. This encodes CASSLWTAISGADVLTF.

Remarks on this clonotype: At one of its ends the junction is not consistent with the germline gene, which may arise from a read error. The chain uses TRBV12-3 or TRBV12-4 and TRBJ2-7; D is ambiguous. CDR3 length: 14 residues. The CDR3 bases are TGTGCCAGCAATTTAGGGATGGACCCACCCCAGCAGTACTTC. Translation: CASNLGMDPPQQYF.

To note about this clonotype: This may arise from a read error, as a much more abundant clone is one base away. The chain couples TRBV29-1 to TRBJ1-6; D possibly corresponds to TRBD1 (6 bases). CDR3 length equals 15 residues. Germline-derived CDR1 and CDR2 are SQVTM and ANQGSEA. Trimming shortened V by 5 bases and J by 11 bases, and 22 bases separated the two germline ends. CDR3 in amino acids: CSVCQGSLMNPPLHF. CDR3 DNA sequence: TGCAGCGTTTGTCAGGGGTCACTTATGAATCCACCCCTCCACTTT.

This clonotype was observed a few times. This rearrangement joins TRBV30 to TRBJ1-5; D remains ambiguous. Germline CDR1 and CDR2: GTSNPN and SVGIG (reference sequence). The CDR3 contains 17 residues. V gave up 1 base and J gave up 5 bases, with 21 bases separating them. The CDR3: CAWSAPPRGREDQPQHF. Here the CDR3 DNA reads TGTGCCTGGAGTGCCCCGCCTCGTGGGAGGGAGGATCAGCCCCAGCATTTT. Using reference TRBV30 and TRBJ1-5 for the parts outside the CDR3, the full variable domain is SQTIHQWPATLVQPVGSPLSLECTVEGTSNPNLYWYRQAAGRGLQLLFYSVGIGQISSEVPQNLSASRPQDRQFILSSKKLLLSDSGFYLCAWSAPPRGREDQPQHFGDGTRLSIL.

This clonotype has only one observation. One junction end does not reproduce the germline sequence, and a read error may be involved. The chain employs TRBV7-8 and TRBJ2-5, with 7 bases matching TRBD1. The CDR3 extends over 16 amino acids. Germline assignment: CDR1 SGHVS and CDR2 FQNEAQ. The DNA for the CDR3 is TGTCCCAGCAGCCCCCGGAGAGCAGGGGGTCAAGCGACCCAGTACTTC. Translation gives CPSSPRRAGGQATQYF. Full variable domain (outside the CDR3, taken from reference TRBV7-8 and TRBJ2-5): GAGVSQSPRYKVAKRGQDVALRCDPISGHVSLFWYQQALGQGPEFLTYFQNEAQLDKSGLPSDRFFAERPEGSVSTLKIQRTQQEDSAVYLCPSSPRRAGGQATQYFGPGTRLLVL.

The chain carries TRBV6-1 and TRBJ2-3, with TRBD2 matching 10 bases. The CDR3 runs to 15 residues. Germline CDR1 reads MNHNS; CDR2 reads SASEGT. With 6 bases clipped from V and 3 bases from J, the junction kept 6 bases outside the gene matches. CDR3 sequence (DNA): TGTGCCAGCAGGACGCTAGCGGGAGTAACAGATACGCAGTATTTT. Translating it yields CASRTLAGVTDTQYF.

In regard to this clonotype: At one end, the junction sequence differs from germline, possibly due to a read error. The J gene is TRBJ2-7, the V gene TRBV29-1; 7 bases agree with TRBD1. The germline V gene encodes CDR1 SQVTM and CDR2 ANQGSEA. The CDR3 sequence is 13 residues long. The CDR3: CNVGQGDVYEQYF. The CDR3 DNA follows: TGCAACGTTGGGCAGGGGGATGTCTACGAGCAGTACTTC.